The 10 T cell receptor beta chains below were found in one sample sequenced in a study of T cell repertoires in cytomegalovirus infection. Antigen specificity for these receptors is unknown. TCRdb re-called the reads with MiXCR, one entry per CDR3 protein. The table shows fewer than 1,000,000 distinct CDR3 sequences, with approximately 31% occurring only once. The sample was cultured CD8+ T cells from PBMCs, taken from culture after CMV antigen stimulation. The receptors derive from a human donor in good health (CMV status not recorded). Some clones in this sample may be carry-over from other donors' samples.

With respect to this clonotype: One base away lies a much larger clone, so this may be a sequencing read error. This chain joins TRBV12-3 or TRBV12-4 and TRBJ1-2, with 7 bases that match TRBD1. CDR3 size: 16 residues. CDR3 amino acids: CANSGTADDANYGYTF. CDR3 in DNA: TGTGCCAACAGTGGGACAGCCGATGACGCTAACTATGGCTACACCTTC.

The J gene is TRBJ2-2, the V gene TRBV4-1, with a weak D call TRBD1 (6 bases). This CDR3 region has 15 residues. Germline V CDR1 and CDR2: MGHRA, YSYEKL. With 3 bases removed from V and 7 bases from J, the gap between germline ends came to 15 bases. CDR3 sequence (DNA): TGCGCCAGCAGCCATCCCGGGACAAGGAACGGGGAGCTGTTTTTT. Translation: CASSHPGTRNGELFF.

The chain joins TRBV12-3 or TRBV12-4 to TRBJ2-2; 9 bases agree with TRBD1. V was clipped by 7 bases and J by 3 bases; unmatched bases: 6. This CDR3 comprises 15 residues. The CDR3 protein is CASKIGTGYTGELFF. The CDR3 DNA reads TGTGCCAGCAAAATAGGGACAGGGTACACCGGGGAGCTGTTTTTT.

Written as DNA, the CDR3 is TGTGCCAGCAGTGAGAACGACAGATTGAACACTGAAGCTTTCTTT. This encodes CASSENDRLNTEAFF. J is TRBJ1-1 and V is TRBV2; D might be TRBD1 (5 bases). CDR3 length: 15 amino acids. The germline CDR1 and CDR2 sequences are SNHLY and FYNNEI. Trimming removed 3 bases at V and 0 bases at J, with 11 bases between.

The chain combines TRBV27 with TRBJ1-5; D perhaps matches TRBD1 (5 bases). The CDR3 is made up of 13 amino acids. Germline V lookup: CDR1 MNHEY, CDR2 SMNVEV (reference sequence). The V end lost 8 bases, the J end lost 6 bases, and 14 bases lay between the germline ends. As DNA, the CDR3 is TGTGCCAGCGACCAAGGGCAGGGTCAGCCCCAGCATTTT. As protein: CASDQGQGQPQHF.

The V call is TRBV11-3, the J call TRBJ2-1, with D uncertain. In germline, CDR1 is SGHNT, CDR2 YENEEA. The CDR3 sequence is 16 residues long. V was clipped by 0 bases and J by 1 base, with 10 bases between them. This chain's CDR3 is CASSLDTHWSYNEQFF. In DNA form, the CDR3 reads TGTGCCAGCAGCTTAGACACCCATTGGTCCTACAATGAGCAGTTCTTC.

This clonotype was counted a few times. V is TRBV6-1 and J is TRBJ1-2, with 10 bases matching TRBD1. CDR1 is MNHNS, CDR2 SASEGT, per germline. Trimming removed 7 bases from V and 3 bases from J; junction bases left unmatched: 11. The CDR3 runs 16 residues. The CDR3 reads CASTGLPGQGYYGYTF. The CDR3 DNA is TGTGCCAGCACCGGATTGCCGGGACAGGGGTACTATGGCTACACCTTC.

This clonotype has only a few counts. The rearrangement uses TRBV7-6 and TRBJ2-5; the match to TRBD2 covers 9 bases. With V trimmed by 0 bases and J by 2 bases, 13 bases remained unmatched. Germline V CDR1 and CDR2: SGHVS, FNYEAQ. The CDR3 totals 19 residues. CDR3: CASSLARSSGVGWQETQYF. CDR3 nucleotides: TGTGCCAGCAGCTTAGCGCGATCTAGCGGGGTGGGTTGGCAAGAGACCCAGTACTTC.

J is TRBJ2-1 and V is TRBV29-1, with TRBD1 identical over 10 bases. Germline values: CDR1 SQVTM, CDR2 ANQGSEA. The CDR3 sequence is 16 residues long. The CDR3 loop reads CSHSTQGQGSYNEQFF. The CDR3 region has the DNA TGCAGTCACTCCACCCAGGGACAGGGGTCCTACAATGAGCAGTTCTTC.

This rearrangement joins TRBV5-5 to TRBJ1-1; possible D gene TRBD1, 5 bases. The CDR3 length is 15 residues. Deletions cut 3 bases from V and 1 base from J, with 13 bases between. The germline gives CDR1 SGHKS, CDR2 YYEKEE (reference sequence). CDR3: CASSSPDNTNTEAFF. Written as DNA, the CDR3 is TGTGCCAGCAGCTCACCGGACAACACGAACACTGAAGCTTTCTTT.